The TCR beta chain under discussion was sequenced for a study of glioma-infiltrating T cells after dendritic cell vaccination (dated by TCRdb to the mid-2010s). With regard to the full study: Of the approximately 15 glioblastoma patients in the cohort, all drawn from Phase I and II dendritic cell vaccination trials, 9 were newly diagnosed and 6 had recurrent disease. Each patient was given three intradermal dendritic cell vaccine injections, spaced two weeks apart, in the arm below the axilla. Survival after dendritic cell vaccination was correlated with TCR sequencing metrics such as TIL content and the overlap between tumor and blood repertoires. In glioblastoma patients vaccinated with dendritic cells, deep sequencing of TCR beta CDR3 regions served to measure tumor-infiltrating lymphocyte content and to compare repertoires between tumor and blood. Between the early 2000s and the early 2010s, the patients were given dendritic cell vaccination pulsed with autologous tumor lysate. The vaccine was prepared from monocyte-derived dendritic cells that were cultured for 6 to 7 days with IL-4 and GM-CSF and then pulsed overnight with autologous tumor lysate. Results the study describes overall, beyond this receptor: Longer time to progression and overall survival after dendritic cell vaccination were predicted by higher estimated pretreatment TIL content. The cohort was small and heterogeneous, only a few patients had full blood and tumor sets, and even fewer had initial-recurrent tumor pairs. The three-group TCR overlap response model was characterized as speculative, and prospective validation of the model was stated to be required. No direct relationship between TCR clonality and survival was found, suggesting a diverse polyclonal response may matter.

The time point label of this sample denotes: after dendritic cell vaccination, including at tumor progression/relapse. Patients were selected on the basis of adequate residual fresh-frozen tumor tissue and more than two years of available survival data. Although molecular status otherwise differed among the glioblastoma patients, no patient had an isocitrate dehydrogenase mutation. PBMC collection took place before vaccination, two weeks after the third vaccination, and at tumor progression if progression occurred. Genomic DNA was extracted with the Qiagen DNeasy Blood extraction Kit. TCRB CDR3 regions were amplified from around 1.9 ug genomic DNA, or all available DNA if less, using the immunoSEQ assay. Multiplex PCR used 60 forward primers for TCR V beta segments and 13 reverse primers for J beta segments. Synthetic control templates were spiked into each sample at limiting dilution to estimate reads per starting template. Sequencing produced 87 bp reads on the Illumina HiSeq System. From the authors' description of their analysis: PCR and sequencing errors were removed by a nearest neighbor algorithm that merged closely related sequences. TCR overlap was measured as the percentage of unique tumor TCR beta sequences also present in the same patient's peripheral blood. TCRdb re-hosts the immuneACCESS table, in-frame sequences only. Its copies lack some clones; in the studies checked, an unresolved V gene accounts for under half of them, and the cause for the rest is not known. The V and J calls and clone size were taken over from that table, and D and trimming were inferred from the DNA. The sample table holds 110,000 or so clones, of which nearly 90% were seen once. The leading ten clones occupy roughly 3% of the sample.

A remark on this clone: No cognate antigen has been identified for it. Per-nucleotide qualities are absent, and no much larger clonotype sits a single base away.

CDR1 and CDR2, per the germline V gene, are SGHAT and FQNNGV. A distance of 15 bases separates the germline ends of V and J, which lose 5 bases and 1 base respectively. Reading from cysteine to phenylalanine, the CDR3 counts 15 amino acids. The DNA shown is the 45-base CDR3, in frame from base 1. This material consisted of blood, taken after dendritic cell vaccination. The sequence is built from TRBV11-2 and TRBJ2-7; TRBD2 is a weak D gene call, 5 bases matching. The source is a human donor with glioblastoma. The DNA sequence follows: TGTGCCAGCAGCCCAGAGGGCGGTTCTTCCTACGAGCAGTACTTC. This encodes CASSPEGGSSYEQYF.